A single sample gave rise to the 28 T cell receptor beta chains below, sequenced in a study of response to subunit inactivated influenza vaccine. TCRdb passed the RT-PCR reads through MiXCR, listing each CDR3 protein once. The sample consists of around 530,000 distinct CDR3 sequences, 12% of them appearing once. Here the sequenced sample was PBMCs from blood, taken on the day of vaccination. The receptors were sampled from a man aged 45-65 years who received an inactivated influenza vaccine.

This clonotype occurred a few times. The genes are TRBV27 and TRBJ2-3; 9 bases map to TRBD2. This CDR3 spans 18 amino acids. The V and J ends lost 2 bases and 0 bases, in that order; junction bases with no gene match: 9. Germline V gene sequence: CDR1 MNHEY, CDR2 SMNVEV (reference sequence). The CDR3 bases are TGTGCCAGCAGTTTAATTGCGGGGGGGCTGGGGAGCACAGATACGCAGTATTTT. Its translation: CASSLIAGGLGSTDTQYF.

This CDR3 reads CASSFTPGQGEDTQYF. The CDR3 bases are TGTGCCAGCAGCTTTACCCCGGGACAGGGGGAAGATACGCAGTATTTT. V and J are TRBV7-8 and TRBJ2-3; 11 positions match TRBD1. Per germline, CDR1 SGHVS and CDR2 FQNEAQ. The length of the CDR3 is 16 residues. Unmatched junction bases numbered 7, after V lost 3 bases and J lost 5 bases.

This clonotype has only a few counts. The chain carries TRBV11-1 and TRBJ2-3; weak D call: TRBD2 (5 bases). CDR1 SGHAT and CDR2 FQDESV come from the germline V gene (reference sequence). V lost 0 bases and J 0 bases, leaving 16 bases between the germline ends. CDR3 length: 18 residues. CDR3 sequence reads: CASSLAGLAGYSTDTQYF. Here the CDR3 DNA reads TGTGCCAGCAGCTTAGCGGGTCTAGCCGGCTATAGCACAGATACGCAGTATTTT.

This clonotype was picked up a small number of times. The chain employs TRBV6-2 or TRBV6-3 and TRBJ2-3; possibly TRBD1 for D (5 bases). Trimming cost V 6 bases and J 6 bases, with 16 bases left between them. CDR3 size: 14 residues. CDR1 and CDR2 from the germline V gene are MNHEY and SVGEGT. CDR3 nucleotide sequence: TGTGCCAGCAGGCTGACAAGGGGTACGGATACGCAGTATTTT. Translating it yields CASRLTRGTDTQYF.

This chain uses TRBV4-1 with TRBJ1-1, with TRBD1 identical over 7 bases. V lost 7 bases, J lost 4 bases, and 6 bases stayed unmatched. CDR1 and CDR2 (germline): MGHRA, YSYEKL. CDR3 size: 13 residues. The CDR3 spells CASTYRGTTEAFF. The CDR3 nucleotides are TGCGCCAGCACTTACAGGGGTACCACTGAAGCTTTCTTT.

The chain carries TRBV20-1 and TRBJ2-5; 9 bases agree with TRBD1. Per germline, CDR1 DFQATT and CDR2 SNEGSKA (reference sequence). Trimming took 4 bases from V and 5 from J; bases not matched to a gene: 11. This CDR3 has 15 residues. In nucleotides, the CDR3 is TGCAGTGCTATGAAACAGGGACAGGGACACGAGACCCAGTACTTC. This encodes CSAMKQGQGHETQYF.

A few counts support this clonotype. The V call is TRBV28, the J call TRBJ2-7; 10 bases are a match to TRBD2. Germline loops: CDR1 MDHEN, CDR2 SYDVKM. CDR3 size: 14 residues. J lost 3 bases, V lost 6 bases, and 5 bases had no gene match. CDR3 sequence reads: CASSLAGAIYEQYF. The CDR3 nucleotides read TGTGCCAGCAGCCTAGCGGGAGCCATCTACGAGCAGTACTTC.

The chain employs TRBV7-2 and TRBJ1-6; maybe TRBD1 (6 bases). Germline loops: CDR1 SGHTA, CDR2 FQGNSA. Trimming pared 2 bases from V and 6 bases from J, leaving 14 bases between. CDR3 length: 16 residues. CDR3 nucleotide sequence: TGTGCCAGCAGCTTATTTTCAGGGGTTGGTAATTCACCCCTCCACTTT. It translates to CASSLFSGVGNSPLHF.

V gene TRBV7-6 combines with J gene TRBJ2-2; 8 bases match TRBD1. The CDR3 has 17 amino acids. V dropped 0 bases and J dropped 4; count of bases not matched to a gene: 7. Germline values: CDR1 SGHVS, CDR2 FNYEAQ. CDR3: CASSLALRDRITGELFF. CDR3 bases: TGTGCCAGCAGCTTAGCGCTAAGGGACAGGATCACCGGGGAGCTGTTTTTT.

This clonotype was counted between two and nine times. The rearrangement joins TRBV7-2 to TRBJ2-6; no clear D gene. Germline values: CDR1 SGHTA, CDR2 FQGNSA. Trimming removed 4 bases at V and 0 bases at J, with 7 bases between. The CDR3 extends over 15 amino acids. CDR3 bases: TGTGCCAGCAGCTCATCGGGCTCTGGGGCCAACGTCCTGACTTTC. Translation: CASSSSGSGANVLTF.

This clonotype was observed a handful of times. This chain links TRBV19 with TRBJ1-5; D might be TRBD1 (5 bases). Trimming pared 0 bases from V and 2 bases from J, leaving 5 bases between. The CDR3 has 14 residues. Per the germline V gene, CDR1 is LNHDA and CDR2 is SQIVND (reference sequence). In DNA form, the CDR3 reads TGTGCCAGTAGTATAGAACAGGGCAATCAGCCCCAGCATTTT. Translation gives CASSIEQGNQPQHF.

The chain recombines TRBV20-1 with TRBJ2-7; D uncertain. Trimming pared 5 bases from V and 0 bases from J, leaving 14 bases between. This CDR3 has 14 residues. Germline CDR1 and CDR2: DFQATT and SNEGSKA (reference sequence). The CDR3 DNA sequence: TGCAGTGCTGCAAGGGTCACCAGCTCCTACGAGCAGTACTTC. Translated: CSAARVTSSYEQYF.

This rearrangement joins TRBV29-1 to TRBJ2-2, with 10 bases that match TRBD1. Germline CDR1 reads SQVTM; CDR2 reads ANQGSEA. J lost 3 bases, V lost 5 bases, and 6 bases had no gene match. CDR3 length: 15 residues. The CDR3 DNA is TGCAGCGTTCGTCGGGACAGGGGTCACACCGGGGAGCTGTTTTTT. Protein product: CSVRRDRGHTGELFF.

As for this clonotype: A single base separates this from a much larger clone, so it may be a read error. The chain uses TRBV20-1 and TRBJ2-2; 8 bases are shared with TRBD2. CDR1 DFQATT and CDR2 SNEGSKA come from the germline V gene (reference sequence). J lost 5 bases, V lost 2 bases, and 7 bases had no gene match. CDR3 size: 15 residues. The CDR3 is CSARRTSWRTGELFF. CDR3 nucleotides: TGCAGTGCTAGAAGGACTAGCTGGAGGACCGGGGAGCTGTTTTTT.

This clonotype was observed a few times. The rearrangement joins TRBV10-3 to TRBJ2-4; 8 bases are a match to TRBD2. V gave up 5 bases and J gave up 1 base; unmatched junction bases: 4. The CDR3 has 15 amino acids. Germline assignment: CDR1 ENHRY and CDR2 SYGVKD. CDR3 DNA sequence: TGTGCCATCAGTCCGTCGGGGGGGGCCAAAAACATTCAGTACTTC. Translating gives CAISPSGGAKNIQYF.

This clonotype was counted ten times or more. J is TRBJ2-7 and V is TRBV9; D gene uncertain. Germline CDR1 reads SGDLS; CDR2 reads YYNGEE. Trimming removed 3 bases at V and 2 bases at J, with 18 bases between. This CDR3 contains 16 residues. In nucleotides, the CDR3 is TGTGCCAGCAGCGGCAATGCAAAGGGCCCTGCCTACGAGCAGTACTTC. This encodes CASSGNAKGPAYEQYF.

This clonotype was seen a few times. V usage is TRBV15 and J usage is TRBJ2-3, with D unclear. The germline V gene encodes CDR1 LNHNV and CDR2 YYDKDF (reference sequence). The CDR3 is 15 amino acids. Trimming removed 0 bases at V and 3 bases at J, with 10 bases between. CDR3: CATSRDQAQTDTQYF. The CDR3 DNA reads as TGTGCCACCAGCAGAGATCAAGCCCAAACAGATACGCAGTATTTT.

As to this clonotype: A junction end diverges from the germline sequence, so it may reflect a read error. The chain carries TRBV27 and TRBJ2-1; 12 nucleotides match TRBD2. The CDR3 is made up of 15 amino acids. The germline gives CDR1 MNHEY, CDR2 SMNVEV (reference sequence). The CDR3 spells CASSPGTSGRNEQLF. The CDR3 region has the DNA TGTGCCAGCAGTCCCGGGACTAGCGGGCGCAATGAGCAGTTATTC.

The V call is TRBV29-1, the J call TRBJ1-5; 7 bases are a match to TRBD1. With V trimmed by 6 bases and J by 3 bases, 8 bases remained unmatched. The CDR3 totals 14 residues. CDR1 is SQVTM and CDR2 is ANQGSEA in the germline V gene. The CDR3 loop is CSVRGTDPNQPQHF. The CDR3 nucleotides are TGCAGCGTGCGGGGGACAGACCCCAATCAGCCCCAGCATTTT.

This clonotype was counted a few times. This chain links TRBV19 with TRBJ1-5; the D gene is possibly TRBD1 (6 bases). CDR3 length: 18 residues. V was trimmed by 1 base and J by 2 bases, leaving 18 bases between them. CDR1 LNHDA and CDR2 SQIVND come from the germline V gene (reference sequence). The CDR3, as DNA: TGTGCCAGTAGTATAGGATGGGGGGCCGATAGTGGCAATCAGCCCCAGCATTTT. Translation gives CASSIGWGADSGNQPQHF.

This clonotype has more than one count but fewer than ten. V and J are TRBV11-2 and TRBJ2-7; 9 bases agree with TRBD2. Germline loops: CDR1 SGHAT, CDR2 FQNNGV. The CDR3 has 15 residues. Trimming removed 1 base from V and 3 bases from J; junction bases left unmatched: 4. This chain's CDR3 is CASSLVLAGNYEQYF. CDR3 sequence (DNA): TGTGCCAGCAGCTTAGTCCTAGCGGGAAACTACGAGCAGTACTTC.

This clonotype was seen only a few times. The chain joins TRBV12-3 or TRBV12-4 to TRBJ2-3, with D tentatively TRBD2 (5 bases). The CDR3 sequence is 15 residues long. Trimming took 2 bases from V and 4 from J, leaving 13 bases between them. The CDR3 nucleotides are TGTGCCAGCAGTTTAAGGAGCGGAGGACCAGATACGCAGTATTTT. Its translation: CASSLRSGGPDTQYF.

This clonotype was counted only a few times. The chain is built from TRBV28 and TRBJ2-7, with 7 positions matching TRBD1. Germline CDR1 is MDHEN and CDR2 is SYDVKM. Trimming took 4 bases from V and 3 from J; bases not matched to a gene: 6. The CDR3 runs to 14 residues. This CDR3 is CASSSLDRVYEQYF. The CDR3 DNA follows: TGTGCCAGCAGTTCACTAGACAGGGTCTACGAGCAGTACTTC.

This rearrangement joins TRBV5-1 to TRBJ2-1, with TRBD2 matching over 8 bases. V shed 0 bases and J 5 bases; nucleotides not matched to a gene: 4. Germline V gene sequence: CDR1 SGHRS, CDR2 YFSETQ. This CDR3 comprises 15 residues. The CDR3 DNA is TGCGCCAGCAGCTTGGGACTAGCGTCCCACAATGAGCAGTTCTTC. Amino acid sequence: CASSLGLASHNEQFF.

The sample holds a few counts of this clonotype. The gene calls are TRBV18 and TRBJ2-3, with 8 nucleotides matching TRBD2. Unmatched junction bases numbered 11, after V lost 3 bases and J lost 0 bases. CDR3 size: 18 residues. The germline V gene encodes CDR1 KGHSH and CDR2 LQKENI. CDR3 sequence reads: CASSPRTTSGTSTDTQYF. CDR3 nucleotides: TGTGCCAGCTCACCCAGAACTACTAGCGGTACTAGCACAGATACGCAGTATTTT.

This clonotype was found a few times. This sequence joins TRBV2 and TRBJ2-7, with D perhaps TRBD1 (5 bases). The CDR3 is 15 residues long. V lost 0 bases and J 0 bases, leaving 9 bases between the germline ends. CDR1 and CDR2 (germline): SNHLY, FYNNEI. Written as DNA, the CDR3 is TGTGCCAGCAGTGAAGCGGGTGACAGCTCCTACGAGCAGTACTTC. It yields the protein CASSEAGDSSYEQYF.

This clonotype was counted only a few times. The rearrangement uses TRBV28 and TRBJ2-5; D perhaps matches TRBD2 (6 bases). This CDR3 is built from 14 residues. Germline-derived CDR1 and CDR2 are MDHEN and SYDVKM. Trimming stripped 6 bases from V and 5 bases from J, with 16 bases between. This chain's CDR3 is CASSSPRGLETQYF. The CDR3 nucleotides are TGTGCCAGCAGCTCACCTCGGGGGTTGGAGACCCAGTACTTC.

This clonotype has only a few counts. The V gene is TRBV20-1, the J gene TRBJ2-7; no clear D. Germline CDR1 and CDR2: DFQATT and SNEGSKA (reference sequence). CDR3 size: 12 residues. Trimming stripped 6 bases from V and 2 bases from J, with 11 bases between. This CDR3 reads CSATSGAYEQYF. CDR3 DNA: TGCAGTGCCACCTCTGGGGCCTACGAGCAGTACTTC.